A selection of T cell receptor beta chains follows, all from one sample in a study of blood T cell repertoires in COVID-19. Sequencing was performed with immunoSEQ multiplex PCR; in TCRdb, only in-frame clones are kept and a portion is missing. The sample consists of some 73,000 clones, around 77% of them appearing once. The sequenced sample consisted of peripheral blood. These receptor sequences come from a man between 70 and 80 years old with COVID-19, enrolled during active disease. CDR3s include the opening cysteine and the closing phenylalanine or tryptophan. Each record gives: D gene, J gene, V gene, clone size, CDR3 protein, CDR3 DNA. The D gene is left open where the match is weak. The listing skips clone size in some rows; elsewhere it reads once, few, many or a size class.

d_gene: TRBD1; j_gene: TRBJ1-1; v_gene: TRBV5-1; abundance: -; CDR3aa: CASSLAGGNTEAFF; CDR3nt: TGCGCCAGCAGCTTGGCAGGGGGTAACACTGAAGCTTTCTTT
d_gene: -; j_gene: TRBJ2-7; v_gene: TRBV5-4; abundance: once; CDR3aa: CASSLDGGYEQYF; CDR3nt: TGTGCCAGCAGCTTGGACGGCGGCTACGAGCAGTACTTC
d_gene: -; j_gene: TRBJ1-5; v_gene: TRBV18; abundance: few; CDR3aa: CASSPPGSLNQPQHF; CDR3nt: TGTGCCAGCTCACCACCGGGCAGCTTAAATCAGCCCCAGCATTTT
d_gene: TRBD1; j_gene: TRBJ1-1; v_gene: TRBV5-5; abundance: once; CDR3aa: CASSAGQLLDTEAFF; CDR3nt: TGTGCCAGCAGCGCGGGACAGTTGTTGGACACTGAAGCTTTCTTT
d_gene: -; j_gene: TRBJ2-5; v_gene: TRBV18; abundance: -; CDR3aa: CASSPRSIYSGSETQYF; CDR3nt: TGTGCCAGCTCACCACGAAGCATCTACTCGGGGTCAGAGACCCAGTACTTC
d_gene: -; j_gene: TRBJ2-1; v_gene: TRBV6-5; abundance: -; CDR3aa: CASRRRTPHEQFF; CDR3nt: TGTGCCAGCAGGCGACGGACACCCCACGAGCAGTTCTTC
d_gene: TRBD1; j_gene: TRBJ1-3; v_gene: TRBV5-1; abundance: -; CDR3aa: CASSQDRAGNTIYF; CDR3nt: TGCGCCAGCAGCCAGGACAGGGCTGGAAACACCATATATTTT
d_gene: -; j_gene: TRBJ1-4; v_gene: TRBV12-3/TRBV12-4; abundance: -; CDR3aa: CASSQTGNEKLFF; CDR3nt: TGTGCCAGCAGTCAGACGGGGAATGAAAAACTGTTTTTT
d_gene: -; j_gene: TRBJ1-1; v_gene: TRBV28; abundance: -; CDR3aa: CASSSRALNTEAFF; CDR3nt: TGTGCCAGCAGTTCCAGGGCCCTGAACACTGAAGCTTTCTTT
d_gene: -; j_gene: TRBJ1-1; v_gene: TRBV7-3; abundance: few; CDR3aa: CASSLAGNTEAFF; CDR3nt: TGTGCCAGCAGCTTAGCAGGGAACACTGAAGCTTTCTTT
d_gene: -; j_gene: TRBJ2-1; v_gene: TRBV6-6; abundance: -; CDR3aa: CASSYLAPDYNEQFF; CDR3nt: TGTGCCAGCAGTTACCTAGCACCGGACTACAATGAGCAGTTCTTC
d_gene: TRBD1; j_gene: TRBJ1-6; v_gene: TRBV7-2; abundance: -; CDR3aa: CASSLSAGTGTTNSPLHF; CDR3nt: TGTGCCAGCAGCTTATCTGCGGGGACAGGGACCACTAATTCACCCCTCCACTTT
d_gene: TRBD1; j_gene: TRBJ1-2; v_gene: TRBV5-1; abundance: -; CDR3aa: CASNAGTGALNYGYTF; CDR3nt: TGCGCCAGCAACGCCGGGACAGGGGCCCTCAACTATGGCTACACCTTC
d_gene: TRBD1; j_gene: TRBJ1-2; v_gene: TRBV9; abundance: once; CDR3aa: CASSVDPTGGYGYTF; CDR3nt: TGTGCCAGCAGCGTAGACCCTACAGGGGGCTATGGCTACACCTTC
d_gene: -; j_gene: TRBJ1-5; v_gene: TRBV19; abundance: -; CDR3aa: CASSIFGRGDQPQHF; CDR3nt: TGTGCCAGTAGTATATTTGGCAGGGGTGATCAGCCCCAGCATTTT
d_gene: -; j_gene: TRBJ1-2; v_gene: TRBV30; abundance: -; CDR3aa: CAWSADRFYGYTF; CDR3nt: TGTGCCTGGAGCGCTGACAGGTTCTATGGCTACACCTTC
d_gene: TRBD1; j_gene: TRBJ1-1; v_gene: TRBV5-4; abundance: -; CDR3aa: CASSSRTGAHTEAFF; CDR3nt: TGTGCCAGCAGCAGCCGGACAGGGGCGCACACTGAAGCTTTCTTT
d_gene: -; j_gene: TRBJ1-2; v_gene: TRBV5-1; abundance: -; CDR3aa: CASSLVAGIDRSALKGYTF; CDR3nt: TGCGCCAGCAGCTTGGTAGCGGGGATAGACAGATCCGCCCTGAAGGGCTACACCTTC
d_gene: TRBD1; j_gene: TRBJ2-7; v_gene: TRBV4-3; abundance: -; CDR3aa: CASSHNRGPDYEQYF; CDR3nt: TGCGCCAGCAGCCATAACAGGGGGCCCGACTACGAGCAGTACTTC
d_gene: -; j_gene: TRBJ1-1; v_gene: TRBV5-1; abundance: -; CDR3aa: CASSQTVGSMNTEAFF; CDR3nt: TGCGCCAGCAGCCAAACAGTCGGGAGCATGAACACTGAAGCTTTCTTT
d_gene: -; j_gene: TRBJ1-4; v_gene: TRBV18; abundance: -; CDR3aa: CASSRAGINEKLFF; CDR3nt: TGTGCCAGCTCACGAGCCGGTATTAATGAAAAACTGTTTTTT
d_gene: -; j_gene: TRBJ1-6; v_gene: TRBV3-1/TRBV3-2; abundance: few; CDR3aa: CASSTTGRDSPLHF; CDR3nt: TGTGCCAGCAGCACGACAGGCCGGGATTCACCCCTCCACTTT
d_gene: -; j_gene: TRBJ2-3; v_gene: TRBV10-1; abundance: -; CDR3aa: CASSRRDGNIQNTQYF; CDR3nt: TGCGCCAGCAGTCGGCGGGACGGAAACATACAAAATACGCAGTATTTT
d_gene: TRBD2; j_gene: TRBJ2-1; v_gene: TRBV10-3; abundance: -; CDR3aa: CAISGTSGADEQFF; CDR3nt: TGTGCCATCTCCGGGACTAGCGGGGCCGATGAGCAGTTCTTC
d_gene: TRBD1; j_gene: TRBJ2-2; v_gene: TRBV6-5; abundance: -; CDR3aa: CASRWDRGRTGELFF; CDR3nt: TGTGCCAGCAGGTGGGACAGGGGCCGCACCGGGGAGCTGTTTTTT
d_gene: -; j_gene: TRBJ2-1; v_gene: TRBV4-3; abundance: -; CDR3aa: CASSQEQGSYNEQFF; CDR3nt: TGCGCCAGCAGCCAAGAACAGGGCTCCTACAATGAGCAGTTCTTC
d_gene: -; j_gene: TRBJ2-7; v_gene: TRBV5-6; abundance: -; CDR3aa: CASTYSISYEQYF; CDR3nt: TGTGCCAGCACCTACTCGATATCCTACGAGCAGTACTTC
d_gene: -; j_gene: TRBJ2-7; v_gene: TRBV27; abundance: once; CDR3aa: CASSPQTRLVYEQYF; CDR3nt: TGTGCCAGCAGTCCCCAGACTAGGTTGGTCTACGAGCAGTACTTC
d_gene: TRBD2; j_gene: TRBJ2-4; v_gene: TRBV2; abundance: -; CDR3aa: CASSALGLAGGPGKPKNIQYF; CDR3nt: TGTGCCAGCAGTGCCCTAGGGCTAGCGGGAGGGCCGGGGAAACCCAAAAACATTCAGTACTTC